This T cell receptor beta chain is drawn from a study of neurological immune-mediated disorders. The cDNA was synthesized by 5'RACE incorporating 10-nucleotide random UMIs. TCRdb redid the calling of the 5' RACE reads with MiXCR, one entry per CDR3 protein. The sample holds approximately 30,000 distinct CDR3 sequences, around 21% seen once. A total of 2 million PBMCs stored at -80 degrees C provided the unsorted libraries. CDR1 and CDR2 (germline): ENHRY, SYGVKD. The CDR3 sequence is 15 residues long. V dropped 0 bases and J dropped 6 bases, with 15 bases sitting between them. This clonotype has at least ten counts.

The TCR was taken from a woman between 55 and 75 years old in good health. V usage is TRBV10-3 and J usage is TRBJ2-7; possible D gene TRBD2, 5 bases. Sequenced material: PBMCs. The CDR3 reads CAISESIGGPSEQYF. CDR3 nucleotide sequence: TGTGCCATCAGTGAGTCGATCGGAGGACCCTCCGAGCAGTACTTC.